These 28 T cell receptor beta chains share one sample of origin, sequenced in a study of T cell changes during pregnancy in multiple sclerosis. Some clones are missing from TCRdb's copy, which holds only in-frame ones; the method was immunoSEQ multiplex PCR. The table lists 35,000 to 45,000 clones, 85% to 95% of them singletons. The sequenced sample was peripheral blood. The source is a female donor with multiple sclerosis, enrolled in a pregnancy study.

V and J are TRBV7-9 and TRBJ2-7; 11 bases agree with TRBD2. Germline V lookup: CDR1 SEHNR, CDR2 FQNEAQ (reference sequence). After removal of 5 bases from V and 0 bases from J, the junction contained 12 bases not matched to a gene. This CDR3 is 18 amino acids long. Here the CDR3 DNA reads TGTGCCAGCAGCCCCGGGACTAGCGGCATTCTAGTCTCCTACGAGCAGTACTTC. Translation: CASSPGTSGILVSYEQYF. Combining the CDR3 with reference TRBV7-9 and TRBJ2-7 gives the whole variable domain DTGVSQNPRHKITKRGQNVTFRCDPISEHNRLYWYRQTLGQGPEFLTYFQNEAQLEKSRLLSDRFSAERPKGSFSTLEIQRTEQGDSAMYLCASSPGTSGILVSYEQYFGPGTRLTVT.

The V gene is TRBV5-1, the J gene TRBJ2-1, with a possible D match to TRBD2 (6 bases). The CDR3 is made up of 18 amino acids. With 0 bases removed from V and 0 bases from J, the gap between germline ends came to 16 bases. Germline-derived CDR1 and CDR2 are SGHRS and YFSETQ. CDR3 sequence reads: CASSLVAGLLVSYNEQFF. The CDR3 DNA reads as TGCGCCAGCAGCTTGGTCGCGGGACTCCTAGTCTCCTACAATGAGCAGTTCTTC.

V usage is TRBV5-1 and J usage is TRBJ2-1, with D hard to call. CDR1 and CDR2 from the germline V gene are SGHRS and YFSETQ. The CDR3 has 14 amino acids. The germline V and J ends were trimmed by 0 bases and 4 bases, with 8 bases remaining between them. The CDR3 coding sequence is TGCGCCAGCAGCTTGGATTCGCGATACAATGAGCAGTTCTTC. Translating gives CASSLDSRYNEQFF. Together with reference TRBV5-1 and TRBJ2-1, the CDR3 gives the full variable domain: KAGVTQTPRYLIKTRGQQVTLSCSPISGHRSVSWYQQTPGQGLQFLFEYFSETQRNKGNFPGRFSGRQFSNSRSEMNVSTLELGDSALYLCASSLDSRYNEQFFGPGTRLTVL.

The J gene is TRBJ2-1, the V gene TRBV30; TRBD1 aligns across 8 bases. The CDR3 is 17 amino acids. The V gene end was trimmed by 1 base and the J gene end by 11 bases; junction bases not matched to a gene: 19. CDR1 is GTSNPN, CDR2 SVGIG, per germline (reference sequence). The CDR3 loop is CAWSGRGLDSGGRKQFF. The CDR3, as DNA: TGTGCCTGGAGTGGAAGGGGTTTGGATTCAGGGGGCCGTAAGCAGTTCTTC.

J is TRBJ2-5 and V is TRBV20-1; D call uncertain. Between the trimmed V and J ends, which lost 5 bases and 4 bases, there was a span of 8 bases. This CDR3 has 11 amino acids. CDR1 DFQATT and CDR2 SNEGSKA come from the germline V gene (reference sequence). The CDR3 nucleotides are TGCAGTGCTCAGAAGATAGAGACCCAGTACTTC. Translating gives CSAQKIETQYF.

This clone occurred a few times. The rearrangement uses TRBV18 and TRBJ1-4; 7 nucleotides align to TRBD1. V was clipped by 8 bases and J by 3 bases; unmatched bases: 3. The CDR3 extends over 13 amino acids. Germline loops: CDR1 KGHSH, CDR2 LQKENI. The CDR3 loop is CASRGQANEKLFF. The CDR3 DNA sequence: TGTGCCAGCCGCGGACAGGCTAATGAAAAACTGTTTTTT.

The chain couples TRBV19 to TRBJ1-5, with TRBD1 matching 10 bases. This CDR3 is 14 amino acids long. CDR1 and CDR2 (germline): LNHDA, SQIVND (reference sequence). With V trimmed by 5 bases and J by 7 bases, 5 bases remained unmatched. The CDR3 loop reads CASSEGQGGQPQHF. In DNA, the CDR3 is TGTGCCAGTAGTGAAGGACAGGGGGGGCAGCCCCAGCATTTT.

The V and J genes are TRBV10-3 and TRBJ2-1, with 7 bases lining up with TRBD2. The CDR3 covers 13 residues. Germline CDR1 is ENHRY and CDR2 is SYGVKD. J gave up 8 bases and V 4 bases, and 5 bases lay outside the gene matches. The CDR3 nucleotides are TGTGCCATCAGTGGGGGGAGGGAGGATGAGCAGTTCTTC. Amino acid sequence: CAISGGREDEQFF.

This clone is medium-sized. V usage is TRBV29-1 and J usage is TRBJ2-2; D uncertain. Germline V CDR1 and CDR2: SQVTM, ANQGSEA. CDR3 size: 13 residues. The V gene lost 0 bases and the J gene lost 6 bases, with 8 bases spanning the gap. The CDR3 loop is CSVEDQLAGELFF. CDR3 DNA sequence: TGCAGCGTTGAAGATCAGTTGGCCGGGGAGCTGTTTTTT.

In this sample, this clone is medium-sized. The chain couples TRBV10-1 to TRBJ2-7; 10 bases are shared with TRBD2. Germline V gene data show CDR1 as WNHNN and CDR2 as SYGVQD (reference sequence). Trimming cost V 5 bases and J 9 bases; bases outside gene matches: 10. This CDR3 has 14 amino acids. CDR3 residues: CASSLTSGTRGQYF. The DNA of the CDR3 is TGCGCCAGCAGTCTCACTAGCGGGACCCGGGGGCAGTACTTC.

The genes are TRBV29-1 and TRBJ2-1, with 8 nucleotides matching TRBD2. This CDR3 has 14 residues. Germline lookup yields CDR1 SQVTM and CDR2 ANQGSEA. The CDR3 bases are TGCAGTACTGAGGGCAAGCGGGGGTACAATGAGCAGTTCTTC. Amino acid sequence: CSTEGKRGYNEQFF.

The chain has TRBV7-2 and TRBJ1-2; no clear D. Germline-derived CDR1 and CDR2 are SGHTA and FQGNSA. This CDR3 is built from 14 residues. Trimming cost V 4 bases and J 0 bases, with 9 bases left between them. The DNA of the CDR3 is TGTGCCAGCAGCTCAGGTGGGACTAACTATGGCTACACCTTC. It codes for CASSSGGTNYGYTF.

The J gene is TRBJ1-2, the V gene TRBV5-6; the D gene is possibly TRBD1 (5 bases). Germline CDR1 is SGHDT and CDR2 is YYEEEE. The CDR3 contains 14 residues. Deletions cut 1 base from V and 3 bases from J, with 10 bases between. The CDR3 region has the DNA TGTGCCAGCAGCTTGTACAGGCCCCACTATGGCTACACCTTC. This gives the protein CASSLYRPHYGYTF.

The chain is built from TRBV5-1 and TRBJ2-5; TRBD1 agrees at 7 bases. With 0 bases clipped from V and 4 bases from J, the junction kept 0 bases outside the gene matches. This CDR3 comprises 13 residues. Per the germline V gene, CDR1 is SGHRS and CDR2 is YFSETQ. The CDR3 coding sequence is TGCGCCAGCAGCTTGGGACAGGGAGAGACCCAGTACTTC. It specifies CASSLGQGETQYF.

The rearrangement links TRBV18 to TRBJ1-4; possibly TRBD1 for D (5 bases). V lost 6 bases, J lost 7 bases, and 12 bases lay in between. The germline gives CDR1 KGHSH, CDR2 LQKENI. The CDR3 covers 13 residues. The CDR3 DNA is TGTGCCAGCTCGTCCGACGGGGGTGAAAAACTGTTTTTT. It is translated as CASSSDGGEKLFF.

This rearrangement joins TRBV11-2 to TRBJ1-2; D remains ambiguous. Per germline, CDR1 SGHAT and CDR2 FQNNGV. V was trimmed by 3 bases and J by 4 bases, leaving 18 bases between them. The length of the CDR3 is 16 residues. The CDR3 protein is CASSLGSGDGVYGYTF. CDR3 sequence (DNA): TGTGCCAGCAGCTTGGGTTCAGGCGACGGGGTCTATGGCTACACCTTC.

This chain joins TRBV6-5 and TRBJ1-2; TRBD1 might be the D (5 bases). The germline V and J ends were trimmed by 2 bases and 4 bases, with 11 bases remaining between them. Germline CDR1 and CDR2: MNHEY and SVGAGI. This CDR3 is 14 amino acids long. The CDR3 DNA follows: TGTGCCAGCAGTTACCGGCCAGGGCCCTATGGCTACACCTTC. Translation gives CASSYRPGPYGYTF.

CDR3 in amino acids: CASSEGWGLTANEKLFF. CDR3 coding DNA: TGTGCCAGCAGTGAAGGCTGGGGGCTTACGGCTAATGAAAAACTGTTTTTT. The V gene is TRBV6-1, the J gene TRBJ1-4; D is perhaps TRBD1 (6 bases). The CDR3 length is 17 residues. Germline V gene sequence: CDR1 MNHNS, CDR2 SASEGT. V dropped 1 base and J dropped 3 bases, with 15 bases sitting between them.

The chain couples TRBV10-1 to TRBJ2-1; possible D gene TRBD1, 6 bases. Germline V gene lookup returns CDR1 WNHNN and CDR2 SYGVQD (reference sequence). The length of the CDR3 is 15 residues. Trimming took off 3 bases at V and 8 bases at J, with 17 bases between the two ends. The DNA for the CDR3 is TGCGCCAGCAGTGACGCCCAGGGGCCATGGGATGAGCAGTTCTTC. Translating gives CASSDAQGPWDEQFF.

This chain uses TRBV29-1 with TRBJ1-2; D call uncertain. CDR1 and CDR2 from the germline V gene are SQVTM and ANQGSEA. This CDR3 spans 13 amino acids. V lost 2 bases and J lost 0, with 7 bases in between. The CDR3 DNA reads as TGCAGCGTTGAAACTAGCACTAACTATGGCTACACCTTC. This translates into CSVETSTNYGYTF.

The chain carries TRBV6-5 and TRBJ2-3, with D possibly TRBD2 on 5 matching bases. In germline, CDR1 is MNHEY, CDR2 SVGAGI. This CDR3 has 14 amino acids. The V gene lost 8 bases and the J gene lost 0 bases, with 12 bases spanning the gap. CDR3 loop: CASGRLPSTDTQYF. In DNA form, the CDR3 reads TGTGCCAGCGGGAGACTACCGAGCACAGATACGCAGTATTTT.

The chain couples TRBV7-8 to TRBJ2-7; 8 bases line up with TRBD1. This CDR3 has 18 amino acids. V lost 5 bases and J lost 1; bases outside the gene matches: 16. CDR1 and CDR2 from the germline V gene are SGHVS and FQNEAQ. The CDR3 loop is CASSPTGIRQGTSYEQYF. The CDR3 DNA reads TGTGCCAGCAGCCCTACGGGGATAAGACAGGGGACGTCCTACGAGCAGTACTTC.

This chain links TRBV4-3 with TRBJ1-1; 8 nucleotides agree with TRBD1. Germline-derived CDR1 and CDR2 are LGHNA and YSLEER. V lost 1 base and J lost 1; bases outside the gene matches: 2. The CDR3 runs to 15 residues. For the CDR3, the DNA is TGCGCCAGCAGCCAAGCGGACAGGGCGAACACTGAAGCTTTCTTT. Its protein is CASSQADRANTEAFF.

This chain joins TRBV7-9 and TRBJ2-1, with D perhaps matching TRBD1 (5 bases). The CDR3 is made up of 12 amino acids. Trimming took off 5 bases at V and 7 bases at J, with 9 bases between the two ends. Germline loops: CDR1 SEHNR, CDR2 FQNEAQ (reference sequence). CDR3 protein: CASSQTENEQFF. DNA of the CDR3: TGTGCCAGCAGCCAGACAGAAAATGAGCAGTTCTTC.

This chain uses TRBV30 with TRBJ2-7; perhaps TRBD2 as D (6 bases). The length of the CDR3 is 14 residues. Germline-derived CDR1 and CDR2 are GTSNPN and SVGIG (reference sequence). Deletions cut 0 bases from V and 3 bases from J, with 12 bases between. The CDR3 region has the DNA TGTGCCTGGAGTGTACCTGGCGGGATCTACGAGCAGTACTTC. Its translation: CAWSVPGGIYEQYF. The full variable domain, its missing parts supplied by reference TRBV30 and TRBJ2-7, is SQTIHQWPATLVQPVGSPLSLECTVEGTSNPNLYWYRQAAGRGLQLLFYSVGIGQISSEVPQNLSASRPQDRQFILSSKKLLLSDSGFYLCAWSVPGGIYEQYFGPGTRLTVT.

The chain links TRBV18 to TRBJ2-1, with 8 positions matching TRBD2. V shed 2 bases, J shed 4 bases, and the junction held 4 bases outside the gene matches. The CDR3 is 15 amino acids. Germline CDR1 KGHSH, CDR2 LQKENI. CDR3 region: CASSPMTSEYNEQFF. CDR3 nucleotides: TGTGCCAGCTCACCAATGACTAGCGAATACAATGAGCAGTTCTTC.

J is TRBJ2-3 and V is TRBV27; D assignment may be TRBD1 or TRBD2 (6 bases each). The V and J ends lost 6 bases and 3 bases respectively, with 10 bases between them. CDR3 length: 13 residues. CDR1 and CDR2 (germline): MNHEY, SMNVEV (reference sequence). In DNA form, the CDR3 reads TGTGCCAGCAGGGACAGCGGGACAGATACGCAGTATTTT. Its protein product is CASRDSGTDTQYF.

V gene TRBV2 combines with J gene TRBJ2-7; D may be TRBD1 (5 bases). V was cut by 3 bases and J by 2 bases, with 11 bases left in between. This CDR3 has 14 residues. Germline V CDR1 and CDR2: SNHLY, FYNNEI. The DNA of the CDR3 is TGTGCCAGCAGTGATTGGCAGGACACCTACGAGCAGTACTTC. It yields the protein CASSDWQDTYEQYF.